The 25 T cell receptor beta chains below all came from one sample that was sequenced in a study of blood T cells in healthy people across ages. With a J-beta primer mix and a sample-barcoded 5' primer, a second PCR ran about 7 to 12 cycles. Each CDR3 protein is one row after TCRdb ran MiXCR on the 5' RACE reads. The sample consists of about 1.4 million distinct CDR3 sequences, 55% to 75% of them appearing once. Material: blood. These receptors were collected from a man in his late teens or twenties in good health.

For the CDR3, the DNA is TGTGCCAGCAGCGTATGGACAGGGGACAATGAGCAGTACTTC. Protein sequence: CASSVWTGDNEQYF. This chain uses TRBV7-2 with TRBJ2-7, with 9 positions matching TRBD1. CDR3 size: 14 residues. The germline V gene encodes CDR1 SGHTA and CDR2 FQGNSA. With V trimmed by 5 bases and J by 7 bases, 9 bases remained unmatched. Supplemented by reference TRBV7-2 and TRBJ2-7, the full variable domain reads GAGVSQSPSNKVTEKGKDVELRCDPISGHTALYWYRQSLGQGLEFLIYFQGNSAPDKSGLPSDRFSAERTGGSVSTLTIQRTQQEDSAVYLCASSVWTGDNEQYFGPGTRLTVT.

The chain is built from TRBV15 and TRBJ2-3, with D unresolved. Trimming stripped 0 bases from V and 0 bases from J, with 13 bases between. CDR3 length equals 17 residues. Germline lookup yields CDR1 LNHNV and CDR2 YYDKDF (reference sequence). CDR3 amino acids: CATSRDSPSSSTDTQYF. DNA for the CDR3: TGTGCCACCAGCAGAGATTCTCCAAGCAGCAGCACAGATACGCAGTATTTT.

This CDR3 is CASSQDGRNLSNTGELFF. CDR3 in DNA: TGTGCCAGCAGCCAAGACGGCAGGAATTTGTCGAACACCGGGGAGCTGTTTTTT. The chain links TRBV4-2 to TRBJ2-2; D is unresolved. The V end lost 0 bases, the J end lost 0 bases, and 14 bases lay between the germline ends. This CDR3 region has 18 residues. Germline values: CDR1 LGHNA, CDR2 YNFKEQ.

The rearrangement links TRBV29-1 to TRBJ2-3; D remains unclear. The germline gives CDR1 SQVTM, CDR2 ANQGSEA. V was clipped by 7 bases and J by 8 bases, with 19 bases between them. The CDR3 has 13 residues. CDR3 DNA: TGCAGCGCTGGCGGCGTGGGGTCCGGTACGCAGTATTTT. As protein: CSAGGVGSGTQYF.

This chain joins TRBV20-1 and TRBJ2-1; D is possibly TRBD2 (6 bases). This CDR3 has 12 residues. Germline V CDR1 and CDR2: DFQATT, SNEGSKA (reference sequence). Trimming pared 5 bases from V and 7 bases from J, leaving 12 bases between. DNA for the CDR3: TGCAGTGCTGCAACTAGCTCTAATGAGCAGTTCTTC. Translated, it gives CSAATSSNEQFF.

The chain employs TRBV6-5 and TRBJ2-2, with D hard to call. CDR3 length: 16 residues. CDR1 MNHEY and CDR2 SVGAGI come from the germline V gene. The germline V and J ends were trimmed by 2 bases and 8 bases, with 18 bases remaining between them. CDR3 amino acids: CASSYSTNPIAGELFF. Written as DNA, the CDR3 is TGTGCCAGCAGTTACAGCACTAATCCTATTGCTGGGGAGCTGTTTTTT.

This clonotype has only one observation. The chain joins TRBV4-1 to TRBJ1-6, with TRBD1 matching over 7 bases. V was clipped by 8 bases and J by 5 bases; unmatched bases: 3. Germline CDR1 is MGHRA and CDR2 is YSYEKL. The CDR3 has 13 residues. CDR3 sequence: CASGTVNNSPLHF. For the CDR3, the DNA is TGCGCCAGCGGGACAGTGAATAATTCACCCCTCCACTTT.

The chain recombines TRBV20-1 with TRBJ2-7, with D perhaps given as TRBD1 or TRBD2 (5 bases each). The CDR3 covers 12 residues. Trimming removed 5 bases at V and 1 base at J, with 9 bases between. CDR1 and CDR2 from the germline V gene are DFQATT and SNEGSKA (reference sequence). The CDR3 region is CSAWDQSYEQYF. CDR3 DNA sequence: TGCAGTGCTTGGGACCAATCCTACGAGCAGTACTTC.

The V call is TRBV24-1, the J call TRBJ2-1, with TRBD2 identical over 11 bases. V was pared by 3 bases and J by 9 bases, with 6 bases of the junction left unmatched. CDR1 is KGHDR, CDR2 SFDVKD, per germline. The CDR3 runs to 15 residues. The CDR3 sequence is CATSDGTSGFSEQFF. CDR3 nucleotide sequence: TGTGCCACCAGTGATGGGACTAGCGGCTTTTCTGAGCAGTTCTTC.

In DNA form, the CDR3 reads TGTGCCAGCAGTAGACAGGGGTGGCCGCCGGACATTCAGTACTTC. This encodes CASSRQGWPPDIQYF. V is TRBV6-5 and J is TRBJ2-4; the match to TRBD1 covers 8 bases. The V segment lost 5 bases and the J segment 8 bases; nucleotides outside the gene matches: 11. Germline values: CDR1 MNHEY, CDR2 SVGAGI. The CDR3 extends over 15 amino acids.

The chain couples TRBV27 to TRBJ1-1; TRBD1 agrees at 8 bases. This CDR3 comprises 17 residues. Losses at the gene ends were 7 bases for V and 1 base for J; bases not matched to a gene: 14. Per the germline V gene, CDR1 is MNHEY and CDR2 is SMNVEV (reference sequence). The DNA of the CDR3 is TGTGCCAGCAACGCCCAGGGCCAGGGGGCTGGGAACACTGAAGCTTTCTTT. It is translated as CASNAQGQGAGNTEAFF.

The chain uses TRBV12-3 or TRBV12-4 and TRBJ2-1, with a possible D match to TRBD2 (6 bases). This CDR3 has 14 amino acids. Trimming left V 4 bases short and J 6 bases short, with 13 bases between. The CDR3 DNA sequence: TGTGCCAGCAGTTCACCGGGACTGCTCAATGAGCAGTTCTTC. Amino acid sequence: CASSSPGLLNEQFF.

The V and J genes are TRBV9 and TRBJ2-1, with 8 nucleotides matching TRBD2. Germline loops: CDR1 SGDLS, CDR2 YYNGEE. This CDR3 is 17 amino acids long. V was clipped by 0 bases and J by 7 bases; unmatched bases: 12. DNA for the CDR3: TGTGCCAGCAGCGTAGCTGGGACTAGTATTTCTCGGAATGAGCAGTTCTTC. It yields the protein CASSVAGTSISRNEQFF.

The chain uses TRBV2 and TRBJ2-1; 8 bases are shared with TRBD2. This CDR3 comprises 14 residues. Unmatched junction bases numbered 7, after V lost 6 bases and J lost 6 bases. Germline lookup yields CDR1 SNHLY and CDR2 FYNNEI. CDR3 residues: CASSIAGRSNEQFF. The CDR3, as DNA: TGTGCCAGCAGCATAGCGGGACGGAGCAATGAGCAGTTCTTC.

This clonotype was seen a few times. The V call is TRBV4-3, the J call TRBJ1-4; no clear D. Trimming removed 1 base from V and 0 bases from J, with 9 bases in between. The CDR3 runs 16 residues. The germline V gene encodes CDR1 LGHNA and CDR2 YSLEER. CDR3 residues: CASSQVGPTTNEKLFF. In DNA form, the CDR3 reads TGCGCCAGCAGCCAAGTCGGTCCCACAACTAATGAAAAACTGTTTTTT.

J is TRBJ2-7 and V is TRBV27, with 10 bases matching TRBD2. Germline V gene sequence: CDR1 MNHEY, CDR2 SMNVEV (reference sequence). CDR3 length: 17 residues. V shed 0 bases and J 2 bases; nucleotides not matched to a gene: 7. The CDR3 protein is CASSLSGSGRPTYEQYF. DNA for the CDR3: TGTGCCAGCAGTTTATCAGGTAGCGGGAGGCCTACCTACGAGCAGTACTTC.

The chain links TRBV6-2 or TRBV6-3 to TRBJ2-4, with D perhaps being TRBD1 or TRBD2 (5 bases each). This CDR3 has 14 residues. The germline V and J ends were trimmed by 8 bases and 5 bases, with 16 bases remaining between them. Germline V gene data show CDR1 as MNHEY and CDR2 as SVGEGT. CDR3 coding DNA: TGTGCCAGCGGTGCCGGGACGGGACAAAACATTCAGTACTTC. Amino acids: CASGAGTGQNIQYF.

The chain employs TRBV2 and TRBJ2-3; D possibly matches TRBD1 or TRBD2 (5 bases each). The CDR3 consists of 17 residues. V was pared by 8 bases and J by 4 bases, with 25 bases between. Germline lookup yields CDR1 SNHLY and CDR2 FYNNEI. The CDR3 DNA reads as TGTGCCAGCGGGGGTTCGCTAGGGACCCATGGCGCAGATACGCAGTATTTT. This translates into CASGGSLGTHGADTQYF.

CDR3 DNA: TGCAGTGCTAGTGGGGGACTAGCTTGTTCCCAGTACTTC. Translating it yields CSASGGLACSQYF. This sequence joins TRBV20-1 and TRBJ2-7; the match to TRBD2 covers 9 bases. This CDR3 is 13 amino acids long. The germline V gene has CDR1 DFQATT and CDR2 SNEGSKA (reference sequence). Losses at the gene ends were 3 bases for V and 10 bases for J; bases not matched to a gene: 10.

V and J are TRBV7-8 and TRBJ2-1; 9 nucleotides align to TRBD1. V was clipped by 4 bases and J by 10 bases; unmatched bases: 11. CDR1 SGHVS and CDR2 FQNEAQ come from the germline V gene. CDR3 length: 15 residues. The CDR3 region has the DNA TGTGCCAGCAGCTCCCGGGACAGGGTGTCTGGGGAGCAGTTCTTC. This translates into CASSSRDRVSGEQFF.

This clonotype was counted a few times. V gene TRBV7-2 combines with J gene TRBJ2-3; D is unresolved. The V gene's germline CDR1 is SGHTA and CDR2 FQGNSA. V lost 2 bases and J lost 5, with 8 bases in between. The CDR3 is 13 residues long. CDR3 DNA: TGTGCCAGCAGCTTAATCGTGGGAGATACGCAGTATTTT. It is translated as CASSLIVGDTQYF.

J is TRBJ2-7 and V is TRBV15, with 7 bases lining up with TRBD1. From germline, CDR1 is LNHNV and CDR2 YYDKDF (reference sequence). Trimming at V came to 11 bases and at J to 5 bases, leaving 9 bases not matched to a gene. CDR3 length: 12 residues. CDR3 in DNA: TGTGCCGTGGCAGGGGGTTTAAACGAGCAGTACTTC. It specifies CAVAGGLNEQYF. The full variable domain, its missing parts supplied by reference TRBV15 and TRBJ2-7, is DAMVIQNPRYQVTQFGKPVTLSCSQTLNHNVMYWYQQKSSQAPKLLFHYYDKDFNNEADTPDNFQSRRPNTSFCFLDIRSPGLGDTAMYLCAVAGGLNEQYFGPGTRLTVT.

This chain connects TRBV4-2 to TRBJ2-1; either TRBD1 or TRBD2 may fit D (5 bases each). The germline gives CDR1 LGHNA, CDR2 YNFKEQ. The CDR3 loop spans 14 amino acids. The V gene lost 1 base and the J gene lost 5 bases, with 9 bases spanning the gap. CDR3 residues: CASSQGDQNNEQFF. CDR3 nucleotides: TGTGCCAGCAGCCAAGGGGACCAGAACAATGAGCAGTTCTTC.

The CDR3 region has the DNA TGCAGCGTTGTCAGGCTAGCGGGGATACAGACCCAGTACTTC. As protein: CSVVRLAGIQTQYF. The chain uses TRBV29-1 and TRBJ2-5; 9 bases fit TRBD2. Germline CDR1 SQVTM, CDR2 ANQGSEA. After removal of 4 bases from V and 6 bases from J, the junction contained 9 bases not matched to a gene. CDR3 length: 14 residues.

The J gene is TRBJ2-5, the V gene TRBV5-6; no clear D gene. Germline CDR1 SGHDT, CDR2 YYEEEE. V was trimmed by 0 bases and J by 3 bases, leaving 15 bases between them. CDR3 length equals 16 residues. CDR3 bases: TGTGCCAGCAGCTTGGTTGTGGGAATTGGGGAAGAGACCCAGTACTTC. Its translation: CASSLVVGIGEETQYF.